Sequencing of this TCR beta chain was carried out in a study of T cell responses to AZD1222 COVID-19 vaccine. General study points: Sampled repertoires all dated from after the peak T cell response. Spike-specific TCR breadth and depth rose after two AZD1222 doses.

In regard to this clone: Its antigen is undetermined.

Profiled with immunoSEQ multiplex PCR; TCRdb holds only in-frame clones, not every one. This table has some 130,000 clones, under 90% appearing once. The input for sequencing was peripheral blood, taken on day 0 of AZD1222 vaccination. This receptor was taken from an adult in good health.

CDR3 protein: CAATSAGDGELFF. Here the CDR3 DNA reads TGTGCCGCCACCAGCGCGGGGGACGGGGAGCTGTTTTTT. This chain joins TRBV27 and TRBJ2-2; 7 positions match TRBD2. Germline CDR1 is MNHEY and CDR2 is SMNVEV (reference sequence). The CDR3 covers 13 residues. Trimming cost V 11 bases and J 7 bases; bases outside gene matches: 10.